Listed here are 30 T cell receptor beta chains from one sample, sequenced in a study of vaccination effects on CD4 cells after COVID-19. Generated by immunoSEQ multiplex PCR, the TCRdb table keeps only in-frame clones and is missing some. This sample has tens of thousands of clones, with 74% found just once. Antigens for these TCRs are unknown. The authors isolated CD4+ T cells after 9 to 10 days of culture. Between March and December 2020, the person had a SARS-CoV-2 infection that PCR confirmed. Participants were vaccinated with two doses of either the BNT162b2 or mRNA-1273 vaccine. Sequences were derived from CD4+ T cells from PBMCs cultured without peptide, sampled after COVID-19 vaccination. The receptors were sampled from a human donor who had a prior SARS-CoV-2 infection.

The chain carries TRBV27 and TRBJ2-5; D unclear. The V gene's germline CDR1 is MNHEY and CDR2 SMNVEV (reference sequence). The V end was cut by 2 bases, the J end by 5 bases, with 9 bases between. CDR3 length equals 13 residues. CDR3 sequence: CASSLRVQETQYF. CDR3 sequence (DNA): TGTGCCAGCAGTTTACGGGTCCAGGAGACCCAGTACTTC.

This clone was found once. V gene TRBV5-1 combines with J gene TRBJ2-7; D is unclear. V was pared by 2 bases and J by 2 bases, with 8 bases between. CDR3 length equals 13 residues. Germline V CDR1 and CDR2: SGHRS, YFSETQ. The CDR3: CASSFLGTYEQYF. CDR3 coding DNA: TGCGCCAGCAGCTTTTTGGGTACCTACGAGCAGTACTTC.

This chain links TRBV10-2 with TRBJ2-7; tentative D call: TRBD2 (6 bases). Germline V gives CDR1 WSHSY, CDR2 SAAADI. This CDR3 is 14 amino acids long. Trimming stripped 7 bases from V and 2 bases from J, with 15 bases between. The CDR3 DNA reads as TGCGCCAGCAAGGGCATAGCGGCTGCCTACGAGCAGTACTTC. Amino acids: CASKGIAAAYEQYF.

This clone is medium-sized (0.01 to 0.1%). The chain uses TRBV2 and TRBJ2-5, with TRBD1 matching 9 bases. V lost 10 bases to trimming and J lost 5 bases; unmatched junction nucleotides: 5. The CDR3 has 12 residues. Germline-derived CDR1 and CDR2 are SNHLY and FYNNEI. The CDR3 spells CATTGTGETQYF. The CDR3 DNA follows: TGTGCCACCACCGGGACAGGGGAGACCCAGTACTTC. The full variable domain, in which reference TRBV2 and TRBJ2-5 provide the parts outside the CDR3, is EPEVTQTPSHQVTQMGQEVILRCVPISNHLYFYWYRQILGQKVEFLVSFYNNEISEKSEIFDDQFSVERPDGSNFTLKIRSTKLEDSAMYFCATTGTGETQYFGPGTRLLVL.

The chain uses TRBV7-9 and TRBJ2-3; 8 bases are a match to TRBD1. Germline CDR1 reads SEHNR; CDR2 reads FQNEAQ (reference sequence). The V and J ends lost 5 bases and 4 bases, in that order; junction bases with no gene match: 5. This CDR3 contains 14 residues. Here the CDR3 DNA reads TGTGCCAGCAGCCTGGGACAGGCTGCAGATACGCAGTATTTT. It codes for CASSLGQAADTQYF.

The J gene is TRBJ2-7, the V gene TRBV6-2 or TRBV6-3; TRBD2 agrees at 9 bases. This CDR3 has 15 amino acids. Germline CDR1 reads MNHEY; CDR2 reads SVGEGT. J lost 3 bases, V lost 6 bases, and 9 bases had no gene match. The CDR3 DNA follows: TGTGCCAGCAGCCCCGGGACTAGCCGTATCTACGAGCAGTACTTC. This sequence encodes CASSPGTSRIYEQYF.

This chain connects TRBV19 to TRBJ2-1, with D tentatively TRBD2 (6 bases). Trimming stripped 1 base from V and 9 bases from J, with 16 bases between. Per germline, CDR1 LNHDA and CDR2 SQIVND (reference sequence). The CDR3 spans 15 residues. The CDR3 loop reads CASSIVELARGEQFF. Here the CDR3 DNA reads TGTGCCAGTAGTATAGTTGAACTAGCTCGGGGTGAGCAGTTCTTC. Based on the CDR3 plus reference TRBV19 and TRBJ2-1, the full variable domain is DGGITQSPKYLFRKEGQNVTLSCEQNLNHDAMYWYRQDPGQGLRLIYYSQIVNDFQKGDIAEGYSVSREKKESFPLTVTSAQKNPTAFYLCASSIVELARGEQFFGPGTRLTVL.

V gene TRBV3-1 (or the pseudogene TRBV3-2) combines with J gene TRBJ1-3, with no clear D. V shed 1 base and J shed 6 bases, with 10 bases lying between them. This CDR3 is built from 14 residues. Germline lookup yields CDR1 LGHDT and CDR2 YNNKEL (reference sequence). CDR3 amino acids: CASSQVGYENTIYF. The CDR3 DNA reads as TGTGCCAGCAGCCAAGTTGGGTACGAAAACACCATATATTTT.

The V and J genes are TRBV2 and TRBJ1-2, with 8 bases aligning to TRBD1. CDR1 is SNHLY and CDR2 is FYNNEI in the germline V gene. The length of the CDR3 is 17 residues. The V segment lost 3 bases and the J segment 1 base; nucleotides outside the gene matches: 10. The CDR3 nucleotides are TGTGCCAGCAGTGACTGGGACAGGCGGACTTTTAACTATGGCTACACCTTC. Its protein is CASSDWDRRTFNYGYTF.

The chain is built from TRBV7-8 and TRBJ1-4, with D perhaps matching TRBD1 (5 bases). The CDR3 loop spans 20 amino acids. V was cut by 1 base and J by 0 bases, with 21 bases left in between. In germline, CDR1 is SGHVS, CDR2 FQNEAQ. The DNA of the CDR3 is TGTGCCAGCAGCTTAGGCAGGCGGGACTTAAAACCCCCAACTAATGAAAAACTGTTTTTT. As protein: CASSLGRRDLKPPTNEKLFF.

A single count supports this clone. The V and J genes are TRBV5-5 and TRBJ2-7; possible D gene TRBD1, 6 bases. V was shortened by 4 bases and J by 3 bases, with 14 bases between the two germline ends. CDR1 and CDR2 (germline): SGHKS, YYEKEE (reference sequence). This CDR3 region has 14 residues. The CDR3: CASSVGQLYYEQYF. The DNA of the CDR3 is TGTGCCAGCAGCGTTGGACAGCTCTACTACGAGCAGTACTTC.

This chain links TRBV7-9 with TRBJ2-5; maybe TRBD1 (5 bases). V was trimmed by 7 bases and J by 2 bases, leaving 11 bases between them. Germline CDR1 reads SEHNR; CDR2 reads FQNEAQ (reference sequence). The CDR3 loop spans 13 amino acids. The DNA for the CDR3 is TGTGCCAGCACCCAAGGGGATCAAGAGACCCAGTACTTC. Translated: CASTQGDQETQYF.

The rearrangement joins TRBV7-6 to TRBJ2-3; 7 bases align to TRBD2. CDR3 length equals 16 residues. V shed 4 bases and J 6 bases; nucleotides not matched to a gene: 13. Germline-derived CDR1 and CDR2 are SGHVS and FNYEAQ. This chain's CDR3 is CASSSGTMVSRDTQYF. CDR3 nucleotide sequence: TGTGCCAGCAGCTCCGGGACTATGGTTAGTAGGGATACGCAGTATTTT.

The V and J genes are TRBV5-1 and TRBJ2-7; maybe TRBD2 (6 bases). CDR1 and CDR2 (germline): SGHRS, YFSETQ. This CDR3 has 15 residues. Trimming took 4 bases from V and 5 from J, leaving 19 bases between them. The CDR3 spells CASSLRRDGSNEQYF. The DNA of the CDR3 is TGCGCCAGCAGCCTACGGCGGGACGGATCCAACGAGCAGTACTTC. The complete variable domain, with remaining parts taken from reference TRBV5-1 and TRBJ2-7, reads KAGVTQTPRYLIKTRGQQVTLSCSPISGHRSVSWYQQTPGQGLQFLFEYFSETQRNKGNFPGRFSGRQFSNSRSEMNVSTLELGDSALYLCASSLRRDGSNEQYFGPGTRLTVT.

This rearrangement joins TRBV6-2 or TRBV6-3 to TRBJ1-5; unclear D gene. V shed 3 bases and J shed 6 bases, with 12 bases lying between them. Per germline, CDR1 MNHEY and CDR2 SVGEGT. The CDR3 contains 14 residues. The CDR3 region is CASSYRSRLQPQHF. The CDR3 DNA reads as TGTGCCAGCAGTTATAGGTCTCGGCTTCAGCCCCAGCATTTT.

The rearrangement uses TRBV7-2 and TRBJ2-3, with TRBD2 identical over 7 bases. Trimming removed 4 bases from V and 6 bases from J; junction bases left unmatched: 7. Per germline, CDR1 SGHTA and CDR2 FQGNSA. This CDR3 contains 14 residues. In DNA form, the CDR3 reads TGTGCCAGCAGCTCGAGCGGGGTGAAGGATACGCAGTATTTT. This sequence encodes CASSSSGVKDTQYF. Full variable domain (outside the CDR3, taken from reference TRBV7-2 and TRBJ2-3): GAGVSQSPSNKVTEKGKDVELRCDPISGHTALYWYRQSLGQGLEFLIYFQGNSAPDKSGLPSDRFSAERTGGSVSTLTIQRTQQEDSAVYLCASSSSGVKDTQYFGPGTRLTVL.

This clone has just a few counts. The chain links TRBV5-1 to TRBJ1-2; D possibly corresponds to TRBD1 (5 bases). The V gene's germline CDR1 is SGHRS and CDR2 YFSETQ. This CDR3 is 15 amino acids long. V was pared by 4 bases and J by 7 bases, with 20 bases between. The CDR3 loop reads CASSPIAGIEGGYTF. The CDR3 bases are TGCGCCAGCAGCCCCATAGCAGGGATAGAGGGTGGCTACACCTTC. The whole variable domain, filled in from reference TRBV5-1 and TRBJ1-2, reads KAGVTQTPRYLIKTRGQQVTLSCSPISGHRSVSWYQQTPGQGLQFLFEYFSETQRNKGNFPGRFSGRQFSNSRSEMNVSTLELGDSALYLCASSPIAGIEGGYTFGSGTRLTVV.

Written as DNA, the CDR3 is TGTGCCAGCAGCTTATTAGGACAGGGCTCTGGCGGGGAGCTGTTTTTT. It codes for CASSLLGQGSGGELFF. The chain carries TRBV7-3 and TRBJ2-2; TRBD1 agrees at 8 bases. Germline-derived CDR1 and CDR2 are SGHTA and FQGTGA. J was trimmed by 7 bases and V by 2 bases; bases with no gene match: 9. The CDR3 is 16 residues long.

The chain carries TRBV27 and TRBJ2-3; TRBD2 matches at 9 bases. This CDR3 is built from 15 residues. Per germline, CDR1 MNHEY and CDR2 SMNVEV (reference sequence). Trimming at V came to 3 bases and at J to 6 bases, leaving 7 bases not matched to a gene. The CDR3 loop is CASSFIAGVGDTQYF. CDR3 DNA sequence: TGTGCCAGCAGTTTTATAGCGGGAGTGGGGGATACGCAGTATTTT.

This clone was seen a handful of times. V is TRBV7-2 and J is TRBJ2-7; TRBD1 agrees at 8 bases. CDR1 SGHTA and CDR2 FQGNSA come from the germline V gene. The CDR3 is 16 amino acids. Trimming took 2 bases from V and 1 from J; bases not matched to a gene: 7. CDR3 loop: CASSLRAGGASYEQYF. CDR3 nucleotides: TGTGCCAGCAGCTTAAGGGCAGGGGGCGCTTCCTACGAGCAGTACTTC.

The chain couples TRBV5-4 to TRBJ1-2, with D perhaps matching TRBD1 (5 bases). The V gene lost 4 bases and the J gene lost 4 bases, with 14 bases spanning the gap. The CDR3 is 14 residues long. Germline V gene sequence: CDR1 SGHNT, CDR2 YYREEE (reference sequence). In DNA form, the CDR3 reads TGTGCCAGCAGCCCGGTGGGGGGTGGCTATGGCTACACCTTC. Translating gives CASSPVGGGYGYTF.

This sequence joins TRBV5-1 and TRBJ2-7; 7 bases line up with TRBD1. Germline V gene data show CDR1 as SGHRS and CDR2 as YFSETQ. The CDR3 is 13 residues long. V dropped 0 bases and J dropped 5; count of bases not matched to a gene: 2. CDR3 loop: CASSLGQGDEQYF. The CDR3 region has the DNA TGCGCCAGCAGCTTGGGACAGGGTGACGAGCAGTACTTC.

J is TRBJ1-2 and V is TRBV30; a possible D gene is TRBD1 (5 bases). The V gene lost 3 bases and the J gene lost 7 bases, with 18 bases spanning the gap. Germline CDR1 is GTSNPN and CDR2 is SVGIG (reference sequence). The CDR3 extends over 14 amino acids. The CDR3 sequence is CAWSSWGIVRGYTF. In nucleotides, the CDR3 is TGTGCCTGGAGCTCCTGGGGGATCGTTCGTGGCTACACCTTC. Complete variable domain (other parts from reference TRBV30 and TRBJ1-2): SQTIHQWPATLVQPVGSPLSLECTVEGTSNPNLYWYRQAAGRGLQLLFYSVGIGQISSEVPQNLSASRPQDRQFILSSKKLLLSDSGFYLCAWSSWGIVRGYTFGSGTRLTVV.

The chain employs TRBV14 and TRBJ2-3; 10 bases align to TRBD2. V was clipped by 0 bases and J by 10 bases; unmatched bases: 10. Germline CDR1 is SGHDN and CDR2 is FVKESK. The CDR3 contains 16 residues. CDR3 bases: TGTGCCAGCAGCCAAGATCCTAGCGGGGGTTTGCGTGCGCAGTATTTT. It yields the protein CASSQDPSGGLRAQYF.

The chain recombines TRBV2 with TRBJ1-4, with 7 bases aligning to TRBD1. Looked up from germline, CDR1 is SNHLY and CDR2 is FYNNEI. Trimming at V came to 6 bases and at J to 7 bases, leaving 5 bases not matched to a gene. The CDR3 sequence is 13 residues long. The CDR3 region is CASSGGQAEKLFF. CDR3 nucleotide sequence: TGTGCCAGCAGCGGCGGACAGGCTGAAAAACTGTTTTTT.

The V gene is TRBV19, the J gene TRBJ2-1; TRBD2 matches at 11 bases. The J segment lost 2 bases and the V segment lost 4 bases, leaving 7 bases of the junction unmatched. The CDR3 is 17 amino acids. Germline CDR1 and CDR2: LNHDA and SQIVND (reference sequence). The CDR3 loop is CASSKLAGGGAYNEQFF. CDR3 nucleotides: TGTGCCAGTAGTAAGCTAGCGGGAGGCGGAGCCTACAATGAGCAGTTCTTC.

The CDR3, as DNA: TGTGCCAGCAGCTTATCCGGGGTGGTCGAAAAACTGTTTTTT. Its protein product is CASSLSGVVEKLFF. The rearrangement joins TRBV7-9 to TRBJ1-4; D remains unclear. Germline V gene sequence: CDR1 SEHNR, CDR2 FQNEAQ (reference sequence). The CDR3 is 14 amino acids. Trimming removed 2 bases from V and 8 bases from J, with 12 bases in between.

This clone came up once. DNA for the CDR3: TGTGCCAGCAGTGGACAGGGAGGTGAGCAGTTCTTC. This translates into CASSGQGGEQFF. V gene TRBV27 combines with J gene TRBJ2-1; 8 positions agree with TRBD1. The CDR3 has 12 amino acids. Germline lookup yields CDR1 MNHEY and CDR2 SMNVEV (reference sequence). Unmatched junction bases numbered 3, after V lost 5 bases and J lost 9 bases.

The rearrangement joins TRBV12-5 to TRBJ1-1, with a weak D call TRBD1 (6 bases). This CDR3 region has 15 residues. V gave up 4 bases and J gave up 0 bases, with 12 bases separating them. Germline CDR1 LGHNT, CDR2 FRNRAP. CDR3 sequence reads: CASGSDRTMNTEAFF. CDR3 nucleotide sequence: TGTGCTAGTGGTTCCGACAGGACCATGAACACTGAAGCTTTCTTT. The whole variable domain, remainder taken from reference TRBV12-5 and TRBJ1-1, is DARVTQTPRHKVTEMGQEVTMRCQPILGHNTVFWYRQTMMQGLELLAYFRNRAPLDDSGMPKDRFSAEMPDATLATLKIQPSEPRDSAVYFCASGSDRTMNTEAFFGQGTRLTVV.

A few counts support this clone. The chain employs TRBV6-5 and TRBJ1-6; maybe TRBD1 (6 bases). V lost 8 bases to trimming and J lost 13 bases, with 21 bases between them. Germline V gives CDR1 MNHEY, CDR2 SVGAGI. The length of the CDR3 is 14 residues. CDR3 DNA sequence: TGTGCCAGCCAAATCCGGGGGACAATTCACCCCCTCCACTTT. It encodes CASQIRGTIHPLHF.